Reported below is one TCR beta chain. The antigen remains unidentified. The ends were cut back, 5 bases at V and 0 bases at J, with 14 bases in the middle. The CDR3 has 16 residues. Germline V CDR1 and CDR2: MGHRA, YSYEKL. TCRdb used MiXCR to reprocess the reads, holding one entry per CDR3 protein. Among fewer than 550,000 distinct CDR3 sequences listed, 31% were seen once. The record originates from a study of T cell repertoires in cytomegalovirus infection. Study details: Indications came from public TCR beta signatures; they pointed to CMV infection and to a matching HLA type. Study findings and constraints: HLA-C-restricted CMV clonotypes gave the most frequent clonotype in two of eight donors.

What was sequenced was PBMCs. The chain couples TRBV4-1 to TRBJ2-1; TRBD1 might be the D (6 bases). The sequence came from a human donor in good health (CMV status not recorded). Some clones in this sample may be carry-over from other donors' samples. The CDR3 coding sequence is TGCGCCAGCAGCTATAGGGACACCGGCTCCTACAATGAGCAGTTCTTC. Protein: CASSYRDTGSYNEQFF.